This T cell receptor (beta chain) was identified during a study of blood T cell repertoires in COVID-19 (dated by TCRdb to 2019 to 2021). For context, the study as a whole: Collaborator samples came from the United States, Italy and Spain and covered acute and convalescent phases of COVID-19. The repertoires were released in a freely available public database meant as a resource for research on the immune response to SARS-CoV-2. Where available, HLA class I and class II types were obtained from metadata supplied by the sample provider rather than from assay-based typing. Subjects who had been exposed to COVID-19, were actively infected with it, or had recovered from it provided the deeply sampled blood TCRbeta repertoires that made up the dataset. The prospective study material was composed of cDNA or gDNA derived from T cells, B-cell-depleted T cells, or PBMCs. A de-identified subject ID, COVID-19 status, age in years and sex were almost always included in the sample metadata. Samples came from the ongoing ImmuneRACE study (first 160 participants) plus 1,254 subjects from 6 global collaborators.

What the work shows at the level of the full study, not this receptor alone: Clinical and demographic metadata were provided uncurated, with the amount varying by source and participant.

The CDR3 spans 13 residues, from the cysteine through the phenylalanine. CDR3 DNA only is kept here, 39 bases in frame from base 1. V and J are truncated by 7 bases and 6 bases respectively, leaving an intervening sequence of 16 bases. The germline V gene yields SGDLS for CDR1 and YYNGEE for CDR2. In Seattle, one collaborating source enrolled patients while the infection was active and tracked those patients longitudinally over the course of disease. The collaborating institutions used their own protocols to collect whole blood in K2EDTA tubes. For TCRbeta analysis, collaborators shipped samples as frozen whole blood, isolated PBMCs, or DNA extracted from either of those sample types. This clone showed up just a few times. Which antigen it targets is not known. No base qualities exist here, and no much larger clone lies one base off it. TCRbeta CDR3 regions were amplified from genomic DNA by means of the immunoSEQ Assay, a bias-controlled multiplex PCR. Under the source paper's analysis protocol: Within the assay, amplification of reference gene primers was used to estimate how many nucleated cells each sample contained. To quantify the absolute abundance of each unique TCRbeta CDR3 rearrangement, sequence reads were collapsed and filtered. Productive Simpson clonality was computed per sample as the square root of Simpson's diversity index over productive rearrangements. This is the immuneACCESS table as TCRdb keeps it, with only in-frame sequences that have V and J called. A part of the clones is gone; compared with another copy, unresolved V genes explain less than half, and the rest is unexplained. Clone size and V and J calls were adopted from that table, with D and trimming inferred from the DNA. The sample profile shows more than 100,000 clones; 90% of them were found once. In total, the top ten clones hold more than 3% of the sample.

This chain joins TRBV9 to TRBJ1-2, with TRBD1 tentatively as D gene (5 bases match). Sequencing was performed on peripheral blood. The receptor was isolated from a woman aged 55 to 70 with COVID-19, enrolled during active disease. The CDR3 region reads CASGRGRSDGYTF. The sequenced DNA is TGTGCCAGCGGGAGGGGAAGATCTGATGGCTACACCTTC.